This TCR beta chain emerged from a study of a mutant IDH1 vaccine in newly diagnosed glioma. About the research overall: Patients had received radiotherapy, temozolomide, or both previously, most receiving both. Study results and caveats: Pseudoprogression looked unconnected to shifts in top peripheral T cell clonotypes. Researchers report vaccine-induced immune responses in approximately 94% of patients.

As to time point: baseline, week 1 (first vaccination visit). The treatment denotes: pre-vaccination baseline after standard-of-care therapy. Tumors from donors were new WHO grade 3 or 4 IDH1-mutant astrocytomas with ATRX loss. The V and J ends lost 6 bases and 5 bases respectively, with 8 bases between them. Per the germline V gene, CDR1 is SGHTA and CDR2 is FQGNSA. The CDR3 covers 12 residues. About this clone itself: Its antigen is undetermined.

This table comes from immunoSEQ multiplex PCR, and its TCRdb copy is limited to in-frame clones, with some not included. Of tens of thousands of clones listed, roughly 80% are singletons. This sequence joins TRBV7-2 and TRBJ2-1; D is unclear. The input for sequencing was PBMCs, taken from a glioma patient treated with radiotherapy, temozolomide or both. This clonotype was obtained from a man under 40 with glioma. Here the CDR3 DNA reads TGTGCCAGCAGACGGACCGACAATGAGCAGTTCTTC. Residues: CASRRTDNEQFF.